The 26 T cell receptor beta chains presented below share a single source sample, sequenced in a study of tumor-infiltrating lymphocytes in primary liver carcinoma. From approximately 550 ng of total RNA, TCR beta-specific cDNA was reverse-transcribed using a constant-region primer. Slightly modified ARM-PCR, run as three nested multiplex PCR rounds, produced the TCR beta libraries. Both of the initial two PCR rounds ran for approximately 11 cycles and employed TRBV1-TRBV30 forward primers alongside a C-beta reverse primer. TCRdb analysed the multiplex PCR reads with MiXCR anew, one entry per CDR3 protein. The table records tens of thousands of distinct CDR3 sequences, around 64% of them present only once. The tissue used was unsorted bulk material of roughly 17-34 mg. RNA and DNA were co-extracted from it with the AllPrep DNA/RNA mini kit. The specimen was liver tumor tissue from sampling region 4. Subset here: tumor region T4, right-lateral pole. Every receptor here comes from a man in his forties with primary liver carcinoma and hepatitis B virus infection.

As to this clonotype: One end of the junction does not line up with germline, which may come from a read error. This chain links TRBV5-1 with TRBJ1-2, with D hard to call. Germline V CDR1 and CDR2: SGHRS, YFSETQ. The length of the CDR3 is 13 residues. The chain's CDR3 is CASTWAPNYGYTF. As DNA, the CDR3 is TGTGCCAGCACGTGGGCCCCTAACTATGGCTACACCTTC. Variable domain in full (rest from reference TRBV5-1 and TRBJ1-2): KAGVTQTPRYLIKTRGQQVTLSCSPISGHRSVSWYQQTPGQGLQFLFEYFSETQRNKGNFPGRFSGRQFSNSRSEMNVSTLELGDSALYLCASTWAPNYGYTFGSGTRLTVV.

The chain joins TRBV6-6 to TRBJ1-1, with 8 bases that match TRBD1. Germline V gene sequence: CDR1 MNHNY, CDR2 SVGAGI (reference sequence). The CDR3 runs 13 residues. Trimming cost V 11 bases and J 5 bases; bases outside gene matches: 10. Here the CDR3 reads CACSTGGATEAFF. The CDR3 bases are TGTGCCTGTAGCACAGGGGGGGCTACTGAAGCTTTCTTT.

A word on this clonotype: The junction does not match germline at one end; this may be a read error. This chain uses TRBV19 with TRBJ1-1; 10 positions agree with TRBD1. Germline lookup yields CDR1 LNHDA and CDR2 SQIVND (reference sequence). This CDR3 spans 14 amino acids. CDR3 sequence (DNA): TGTACCAGTAGTATAGAGGACAGGGGGACTGAAGCTTTCTTT. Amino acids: CTSSIEDRGTEAFF.

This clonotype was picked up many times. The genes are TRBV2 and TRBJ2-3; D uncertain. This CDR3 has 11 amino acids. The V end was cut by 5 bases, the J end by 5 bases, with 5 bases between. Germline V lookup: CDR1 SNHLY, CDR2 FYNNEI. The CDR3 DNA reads TGTGCCAGCAGTTTCGAAGATACGCAGTATTTT. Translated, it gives CASSFEDTQYF.

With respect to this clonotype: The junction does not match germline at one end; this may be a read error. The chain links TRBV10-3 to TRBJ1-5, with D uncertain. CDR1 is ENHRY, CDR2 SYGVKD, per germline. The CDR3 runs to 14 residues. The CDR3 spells CAISVYEGDQPQHF. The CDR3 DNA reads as TGCGCCATCAGTGTGTATGAGGGTGATCAGCCCCAGCATTTT.

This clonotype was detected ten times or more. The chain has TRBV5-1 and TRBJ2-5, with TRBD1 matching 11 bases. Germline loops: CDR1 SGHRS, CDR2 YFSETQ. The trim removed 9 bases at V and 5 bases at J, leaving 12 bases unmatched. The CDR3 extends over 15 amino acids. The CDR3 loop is CATQTGQGAQETQYF. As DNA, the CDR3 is TGCGCCACCCAAACCGGACAGGGGGCCCAGGAGACCCAGTACTTC.

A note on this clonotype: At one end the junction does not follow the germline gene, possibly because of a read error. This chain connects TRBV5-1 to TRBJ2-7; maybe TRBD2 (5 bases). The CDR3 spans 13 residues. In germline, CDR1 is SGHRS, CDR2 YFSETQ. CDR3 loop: CASSLVSEGEQYF. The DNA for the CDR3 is TGCGCCAGCAGCTTGGTCTCAGAGGGCGAGCAGTATTTC.

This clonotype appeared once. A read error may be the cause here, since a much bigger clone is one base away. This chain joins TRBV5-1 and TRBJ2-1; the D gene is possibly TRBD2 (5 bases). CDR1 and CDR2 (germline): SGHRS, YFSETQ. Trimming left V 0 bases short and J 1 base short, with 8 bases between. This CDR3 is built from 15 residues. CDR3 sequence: CASSLVGESYNEQFF. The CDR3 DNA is TGCGCCAGCAGCTTGGTTGGGGAGTCCTACAATGAGCAGTTCTTC.

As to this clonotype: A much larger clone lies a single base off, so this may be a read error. CDR3 sequence reads: CTSSPGIGPEDEQFF. The CDR3 bases are TGTACCAGCAGCCCAGGTATCGGCCCAGAGGATGAGCAGTTCTTC. J is TRBJ2-1 and V is TRBV4-2; the D is unclear. This CDR3 region has 15 residues. CDR1 and CDR2 (germline): LGHNA, YNFKEQ.

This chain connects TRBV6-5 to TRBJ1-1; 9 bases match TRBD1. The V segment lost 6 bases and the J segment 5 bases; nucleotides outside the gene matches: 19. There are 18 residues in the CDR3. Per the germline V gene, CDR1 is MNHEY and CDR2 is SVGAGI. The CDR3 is CASSHIGGQGALGTEAFF. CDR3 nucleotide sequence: TGTGCCAGCAGCCATATTGGGGGACAGGGTGCGTTGGGTACTGAAGCTTTCTTT.

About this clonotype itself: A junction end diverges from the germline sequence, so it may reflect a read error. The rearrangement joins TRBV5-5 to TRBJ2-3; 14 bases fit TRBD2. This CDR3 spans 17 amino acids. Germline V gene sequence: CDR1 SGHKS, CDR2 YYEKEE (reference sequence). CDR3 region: CVSSPTGTSGSGDTQYF. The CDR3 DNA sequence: TGTGTCAGCAGCCCGACCGGGACTAGCGGGAGTGGAGATACGCAGTATTTT.

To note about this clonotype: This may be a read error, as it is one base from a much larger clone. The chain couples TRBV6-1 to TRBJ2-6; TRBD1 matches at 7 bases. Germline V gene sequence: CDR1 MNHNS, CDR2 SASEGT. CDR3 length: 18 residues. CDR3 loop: CASSGYRGPTSGAKVLTF. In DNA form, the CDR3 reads TGTGCCAGCAGTGGATACAGGGGTCCTACCTCTGGGGCCAAGGTCCTGACTTTC.

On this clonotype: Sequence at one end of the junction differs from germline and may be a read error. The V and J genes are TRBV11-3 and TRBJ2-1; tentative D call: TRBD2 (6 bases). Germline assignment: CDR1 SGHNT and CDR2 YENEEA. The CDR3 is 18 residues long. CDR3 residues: CASRLHPPGISGFNEQFF. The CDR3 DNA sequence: TGTGCCAGCCGCTTACACCCCCCCGGGATTAGCGGATTCAATGAGCAGTTCTTC.

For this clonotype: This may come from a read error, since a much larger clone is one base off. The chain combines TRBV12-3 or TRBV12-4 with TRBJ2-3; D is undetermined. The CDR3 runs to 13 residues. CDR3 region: CTSSPLWGDTQYF. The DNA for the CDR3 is TGTACCAGCAGTCCACTTTGGGGAGATACGCAGTATTTT.

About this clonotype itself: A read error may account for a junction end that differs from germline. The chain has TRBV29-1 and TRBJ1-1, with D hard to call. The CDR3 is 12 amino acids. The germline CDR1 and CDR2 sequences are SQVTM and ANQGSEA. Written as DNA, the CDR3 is TGCAGCCTTGATCGAGGGCAGTTTGGAGCTTTCTTT. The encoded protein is CSLDRGQFGAFF.

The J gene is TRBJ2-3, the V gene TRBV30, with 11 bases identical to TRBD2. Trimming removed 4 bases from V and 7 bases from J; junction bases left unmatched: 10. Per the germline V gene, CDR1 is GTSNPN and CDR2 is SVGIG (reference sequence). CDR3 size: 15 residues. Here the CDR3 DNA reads TGTGCCTGGACCCCGGGGCTAGCGGGAGGCCATACGCAGTATTTT. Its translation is CAWTPGLAGGHTQYF.

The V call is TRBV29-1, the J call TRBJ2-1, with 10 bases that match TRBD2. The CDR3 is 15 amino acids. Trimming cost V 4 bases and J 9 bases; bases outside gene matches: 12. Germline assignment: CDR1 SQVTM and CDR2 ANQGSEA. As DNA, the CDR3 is TGCAGCGTTGGCCTTCTAGCGGGGGTGACCGCTGAGCAGTTCTTC. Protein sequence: CSVGLLAGVTAEQFF.

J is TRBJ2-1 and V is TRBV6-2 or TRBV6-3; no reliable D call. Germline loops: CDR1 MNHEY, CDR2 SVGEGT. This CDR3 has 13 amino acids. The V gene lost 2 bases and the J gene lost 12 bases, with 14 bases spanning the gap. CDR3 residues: CASSYRQDGVQFF. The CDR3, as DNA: TGTGCCAGCAGTTACAGACAAGACGGTGTGCAGTTCTTC.

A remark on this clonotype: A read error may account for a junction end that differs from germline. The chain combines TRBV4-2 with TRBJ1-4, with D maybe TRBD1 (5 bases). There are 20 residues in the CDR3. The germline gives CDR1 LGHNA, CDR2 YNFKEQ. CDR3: CASSQEFRGKGSANNEKLLF. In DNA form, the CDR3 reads TGTGCCAGCAGCCAAGAGTTTCGGGGAAAGGGGTCTGCAAATAATGAAAAACTGCTTTTT.

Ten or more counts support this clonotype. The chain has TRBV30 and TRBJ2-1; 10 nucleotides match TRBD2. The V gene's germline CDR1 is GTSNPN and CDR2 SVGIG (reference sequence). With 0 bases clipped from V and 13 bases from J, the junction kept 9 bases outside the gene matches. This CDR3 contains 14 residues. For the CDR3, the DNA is TGTGCCTGGAGTGTACAGCGGGGGGGGCCCCAACAGTTCTTC. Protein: CAWSVQRGGPQQFF.

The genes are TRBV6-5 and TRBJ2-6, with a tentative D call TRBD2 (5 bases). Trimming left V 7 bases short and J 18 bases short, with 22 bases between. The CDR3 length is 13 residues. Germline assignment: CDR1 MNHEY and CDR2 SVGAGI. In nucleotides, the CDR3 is TGTGCCAGCACCGAGTGGGGAGCCAACGTTCCGACTTTC. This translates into CASTEWGANVPTF.

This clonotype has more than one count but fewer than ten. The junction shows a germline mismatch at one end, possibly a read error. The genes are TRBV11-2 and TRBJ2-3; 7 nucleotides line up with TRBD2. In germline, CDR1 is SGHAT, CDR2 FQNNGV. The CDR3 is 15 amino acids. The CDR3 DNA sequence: TGTGCTAGCAGCTCCGGGACTAACGGCACAGATACGCAGTATTTT. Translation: CASSSGTNGTDTQYF.

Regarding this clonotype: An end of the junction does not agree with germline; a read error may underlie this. DNA of the CDR3: TGCGCCAGCAGCCTAGGGCACGGCGACTATGAGCAGTTCTTC. This sequence encodes CASSLGHGDYEQFF. V gene TRBV4-2 combines with J gene TRBJ2-1; D is uncertain. The CDR3 covers 14 residues. Germline values: CDR1 LGHNA, CDR2 YNFKEQ.

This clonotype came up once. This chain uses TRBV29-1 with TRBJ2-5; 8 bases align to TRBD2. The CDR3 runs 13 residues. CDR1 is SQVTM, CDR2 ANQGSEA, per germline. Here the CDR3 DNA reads TGCAGAGCCACCGGACTAGCTCAAGAGACCCAGTACTTC. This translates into CRATGLAQETQYF.

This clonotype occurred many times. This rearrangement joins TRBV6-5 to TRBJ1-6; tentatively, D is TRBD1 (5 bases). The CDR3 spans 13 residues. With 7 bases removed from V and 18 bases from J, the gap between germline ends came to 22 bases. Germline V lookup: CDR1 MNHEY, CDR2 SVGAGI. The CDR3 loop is CASIESGGSQPHF. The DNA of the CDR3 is TGTGCCAGCATCGAATCCGGGGGGAGCCAACCCCACTTT.

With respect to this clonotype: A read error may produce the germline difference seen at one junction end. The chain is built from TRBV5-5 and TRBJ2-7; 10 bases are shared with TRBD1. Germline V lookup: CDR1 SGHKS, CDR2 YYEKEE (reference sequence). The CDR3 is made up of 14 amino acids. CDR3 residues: CAGNFRDRGYEQYF. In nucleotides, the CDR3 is TGTGCCGGCAACTTCCGGGACAGGGGTTACGAACAGTACTTC. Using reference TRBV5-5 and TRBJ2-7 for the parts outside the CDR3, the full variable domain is DAGVTQSPTHLIKTRGQQVTLRCSPISGHKSVSWYQQVLGQGPQFIFQYYEKEERGRGNFPDRFSARQFPNYSSELNVNALLLGDSALYLCAGNFRDRGYEQYFGPGTRLTVT.